These T cell receptor beta chains were read from a single sample in a study of cytomegalovirus exposure and HLA in healthy donors. The protocol was immunoSEQ multiplex PCR, while the TCRdb copy is restricted to in-frame clones and leaves out a portion. The sample records some 57,000 clones, 70% to 80% being singletons. Input material: PBMCs. The receptors stem from a woman aged 60 to 75 in good health and CMV-seropositive. CDR3s leave out the opening cysteine and the closing phenylalanine or tryptophan.

>TRBV18|TRBJ1-1
ASSPQRATNTEAF
>TRBV6-5|TRBJ1-3
ASSSSDRRGNTIY
>TRBV20-1|TRBJ1-2
SALTGGGYT
>TRBV7-2|TRBJ2-3
ASSFESSTQY
>TRBV7-3|TRBJ1-2
ASSYNGVSNYGYT
>TRBV15|TRBJ1-6
ATSSQGNSPLH
>TRBV6-6|TRBJ2-1
ASSAGQGAFNEQF
>TRBV19|TRBJ1-2
ASSIIQGWGYT
>TRBV2|TRBJ2-1
ASSDWTTYNEQF
>TRBV5-4|TRBJ2-5
ASSQGQRETQY
>TRBV28|TRBJ1-5
ASRPPGGGLGLGNQPQH
>TRBV6-6|TRBJ2-1
ASSSRESYNEQF
>TRBV4-1|TRBJ2-3
ASSLPSGPSTDTQY
>TRBV7-2|TRBJ1-2
ASRRYLYSAGHYGYT
>TRBV9|TRBJ2-1
ASSVGGEAYNEQF
>TRBV7-2|TRBJ1-3
ASSLGRGNTIY
>TRBV7-3|TRBJ1-4
ASSLRGADPFATNEKLF
>TRBV9|TRBJ2-3
ASSVGLAATDTQY
>TRBV7-2|TRBJ2-1
ASSFPRLADSYNEQF
>TRBV30|TRBJ2-1
AWSSGTGTGSEQF
>TRBV5-1|TRBJ1-1
ASSLNGDTSLFEAF
>TRBV5-6|TRBJ2-5
ASSFFTRRGETQY
>TRBV27|TRBJ1-6
ASRSLNSPLH
>TRBV4-3|TRBJ2-7
ASRHRTLLRIHYDEQY
>TRBV14|TRBJ2-2
ASSAFRGGELF
>TRBV18|TRBJ1-3
ASSPFETGNTIY
>TRBV6-1|TRBJ2-7
ASSGLATYEQY
>TRBV6-6|TRBJ1-5
ASSPSGIRGDQPQH
>TRBV6-1|TRBJ1-1
AISEPGIDTEAF
>TRBV2|TRBJ1-2
ASSPRDRGDYGYT
>TRBV9|TRBJ1-3
ASSVDTGGYGNAIY
>TRBV18|TRBJ1-1
ASSPGPVDTEAF
>TRBV6-5|TRBJ2-1
ASTGTTYNEQF
>TRBV7-9|TRBJ2-5
ASSSPTSAETQY
>TRBV2|TRBJ2-5
ASSGGWTGLMETQY
>TRBV5-6|TRBJ2-7
ASSAQGDYEQY
>TRBV4-1|TRBJ2-1
ASSQGGGWSDEQF
>TRBV7-9|TRBJ1-1
SSSQGGAFTEAF
>TRBV20-1|TRBJ2-3
SVSHTDTQY
>TRBV15|TRBJ2-3
ATLRGLAGVADTQY
>TRBV6-5|TRBJ1-5
ASSREGQGGQPQH